This TCR beta chain is drawn from a study of blood T cell repertoires in COVID-19. As processed by the authors: Estimates of nucleated cell counts were drawn from the amplification of reference gene primers. Produced via immunoSEQ multiplex PCR; TCRdb's table is partial and in-frame only. That table gives V, J and clone size, and the DNA gave D and trimming. The data hold about 300,000 clones, with 85% to 90% observed a single time. V trimming: 2 bases; J trimming: 9 bases; junction bases outside the gene matches: 2. The CDR3 extends over 13 amino acids. The germline V gene encodes CDR1 SEHNR and CDR2 FQNEAQ (reference sequence). This clone was counted a few times.

The chain recombines TRBV7-9 with TRBJ2-1; the match to TRBD2 covers 9 bases. The receptor's source is a man aged 25-40 years who had recovered from COVID-19. Sequencing was carried out using PBMCs or T cells enriched from blood (not recorded which). The chain's CDR3 is CASSLTREGEQFF. The DNA for the CDR3 is TGTGCCAGCAGCTTAACGCGGGAGGGTGAGCAGTTCTTC.